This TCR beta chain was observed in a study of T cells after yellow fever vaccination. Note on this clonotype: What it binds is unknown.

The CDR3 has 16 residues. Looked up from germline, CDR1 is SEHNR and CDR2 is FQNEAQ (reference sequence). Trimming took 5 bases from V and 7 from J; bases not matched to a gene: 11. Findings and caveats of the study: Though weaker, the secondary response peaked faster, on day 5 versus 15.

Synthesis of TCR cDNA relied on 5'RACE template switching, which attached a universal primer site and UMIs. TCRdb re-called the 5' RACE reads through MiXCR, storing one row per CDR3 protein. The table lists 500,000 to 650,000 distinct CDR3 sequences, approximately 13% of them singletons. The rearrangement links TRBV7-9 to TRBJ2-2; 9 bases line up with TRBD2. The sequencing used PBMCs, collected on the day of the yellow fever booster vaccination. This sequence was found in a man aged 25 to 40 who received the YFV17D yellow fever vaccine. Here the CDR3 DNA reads TGTGCCAGCAGCCCCTCTAGCGGGAAGGGTGTCGGGGAGCTGTTTTTT. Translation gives CASSPSSGKGVGELFF.